What follows describes a single T cell receptor (beta chain). The sample comes from a study of T cell clones after liver transplantation. Sequencing was performed with immunoSEQ multiplex PCR; in TCRdb, only in-frame clones are kept and a portion is missing. The data hold tens of thousands of clones, with over 80% observed a single time. CDR1 is MDHEN and CDR2 is SYDVKM in the germline V gene. This CDR3 comprises 15 residues. V lost 8 bases to trimming and J lost 2 bases, with 16 bases between them. V and J are TRBV28 and TRBJ1-5; no reliable D call. The TCR comes from a human patient who received a liver transplant. T cells may partly derive from the graft donor. The sequenced sample was CD4+ T cells from blood, obtained at the 22-month timepoint. DNA of the CDR3: TGTGCCAGCGTTAGCGGGTCCGGAGGCAATCAGCCCCAGCATTTT. Translating gives CASVSGSGGNQPQHF.